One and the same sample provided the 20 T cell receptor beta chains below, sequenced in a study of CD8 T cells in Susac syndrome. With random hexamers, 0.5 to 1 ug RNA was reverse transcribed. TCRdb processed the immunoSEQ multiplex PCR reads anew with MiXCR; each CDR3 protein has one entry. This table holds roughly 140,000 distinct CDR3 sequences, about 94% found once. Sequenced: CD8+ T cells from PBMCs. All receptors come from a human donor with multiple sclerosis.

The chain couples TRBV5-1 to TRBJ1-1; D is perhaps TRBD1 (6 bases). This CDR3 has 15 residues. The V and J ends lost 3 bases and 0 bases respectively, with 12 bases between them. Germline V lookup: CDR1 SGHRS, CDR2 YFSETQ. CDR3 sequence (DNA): TGCGCCAGCAGCTGGACAGATACTTTGAACACTGAAGCTTTCTTT. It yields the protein CASSWTDTLNTEAFF.

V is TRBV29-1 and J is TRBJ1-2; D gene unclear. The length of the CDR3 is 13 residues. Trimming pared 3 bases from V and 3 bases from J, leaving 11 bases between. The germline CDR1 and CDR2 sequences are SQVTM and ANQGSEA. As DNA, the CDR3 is TGCAGCGTTGAGGGTAGGGTCGACTATGGCTACACCTTC. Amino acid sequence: CSVEGRVDYGYTF. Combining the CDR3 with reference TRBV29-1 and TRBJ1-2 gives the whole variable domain SAVISQKPSRDICQRGTSLTIQCQVDSQVTMMFWYRQQPGQSLTLIATANQGSEATYESGFVIDKFPISRPNLTFSTLTVSNMSPEDSSIYLCSVEGRVDYGYTFGSGTRLTVV.

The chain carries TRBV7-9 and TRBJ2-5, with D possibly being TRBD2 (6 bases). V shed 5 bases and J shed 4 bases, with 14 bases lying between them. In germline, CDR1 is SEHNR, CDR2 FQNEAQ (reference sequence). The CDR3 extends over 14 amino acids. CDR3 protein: CASSPPTGGETQYF. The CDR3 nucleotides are TGTGCCAGCAGCCCACCTACCGGGGGAGAGACCCAGTACTTC.

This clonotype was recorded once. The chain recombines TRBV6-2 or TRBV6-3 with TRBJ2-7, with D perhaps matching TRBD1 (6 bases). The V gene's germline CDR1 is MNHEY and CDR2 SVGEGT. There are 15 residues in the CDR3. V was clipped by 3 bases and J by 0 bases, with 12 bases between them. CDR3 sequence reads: CASSYSRGDSYEQYF. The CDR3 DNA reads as TGTGCCAGCAGTTATTCCAGGGGCGACTCCTACGAGCAGTACTTC.

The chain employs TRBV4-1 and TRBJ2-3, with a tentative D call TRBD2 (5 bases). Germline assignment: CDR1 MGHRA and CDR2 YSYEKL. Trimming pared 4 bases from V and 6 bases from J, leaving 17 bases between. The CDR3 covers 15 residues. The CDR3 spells CASSPAHNGVDTQYF. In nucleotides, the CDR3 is TGCGCCAGCAGCCCTGCCCACAACGGGGTCGATACGCAGTATTTT.

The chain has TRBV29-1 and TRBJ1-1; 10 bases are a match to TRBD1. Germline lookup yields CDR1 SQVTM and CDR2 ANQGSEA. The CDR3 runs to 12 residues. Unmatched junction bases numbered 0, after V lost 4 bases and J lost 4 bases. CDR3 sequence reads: CSVGTGGTEAFF. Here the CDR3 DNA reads TGCAGCGTTGGGACAGGGGGCACTGAAGCTTTCTTT.

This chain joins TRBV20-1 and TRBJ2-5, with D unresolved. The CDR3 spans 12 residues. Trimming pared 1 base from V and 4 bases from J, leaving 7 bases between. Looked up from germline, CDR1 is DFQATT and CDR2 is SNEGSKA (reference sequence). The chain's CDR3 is CSARGSPETQYF. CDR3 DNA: TGCAGTGCTAGAGGTAGTCCAGAGACCCAGTACTTC.

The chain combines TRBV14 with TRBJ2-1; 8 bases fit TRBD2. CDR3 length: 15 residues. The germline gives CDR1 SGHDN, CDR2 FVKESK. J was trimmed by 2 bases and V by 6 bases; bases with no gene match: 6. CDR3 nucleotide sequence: TGTGCCAGCAGACCGGCGGGGGGCGCCTACAATGAGCAGTTCTTC. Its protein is CASRPAGGAYNEQFF.

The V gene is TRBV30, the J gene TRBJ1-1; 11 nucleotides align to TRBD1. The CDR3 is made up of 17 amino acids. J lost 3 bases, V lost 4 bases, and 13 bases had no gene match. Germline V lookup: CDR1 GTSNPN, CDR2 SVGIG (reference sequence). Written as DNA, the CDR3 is TGTGCCTGGAAAGGTCCGGACAGGGGGCGCGAGGACACTGAAGCTTTCTTT. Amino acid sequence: CAWKGPDRGREDTEAFF.

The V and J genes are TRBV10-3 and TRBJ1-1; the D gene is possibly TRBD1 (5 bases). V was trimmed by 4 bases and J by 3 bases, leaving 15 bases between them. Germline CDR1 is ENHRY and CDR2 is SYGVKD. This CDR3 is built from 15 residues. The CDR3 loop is CAISVIEGIHTEAFF. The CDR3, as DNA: TGTGCCATCAGTGTAATTGAGGGGATTCACACTGAAGCTTTCTTT.

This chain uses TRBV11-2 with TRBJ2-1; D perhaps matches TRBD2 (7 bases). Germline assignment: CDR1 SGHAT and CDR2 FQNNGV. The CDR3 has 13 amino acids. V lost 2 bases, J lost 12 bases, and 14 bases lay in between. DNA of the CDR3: TGTGCCAGCAGCTTACCTAGCGGCAGGGGGCAGTTCTTC. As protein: CASSLPSGRGQFF.

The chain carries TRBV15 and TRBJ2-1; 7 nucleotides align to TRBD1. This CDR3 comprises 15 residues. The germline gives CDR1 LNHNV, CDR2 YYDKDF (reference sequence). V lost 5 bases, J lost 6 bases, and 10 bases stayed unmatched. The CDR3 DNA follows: TGTGCCACCAGCCGGAACCCGACAGGGTCCAATGAGCAGTTCTTC. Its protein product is CATSRNPTGSNEQFF.

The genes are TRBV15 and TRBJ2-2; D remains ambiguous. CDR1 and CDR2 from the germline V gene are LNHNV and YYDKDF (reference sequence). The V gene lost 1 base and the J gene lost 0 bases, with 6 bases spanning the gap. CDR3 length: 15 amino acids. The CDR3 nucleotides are TGTGCCACCAGCAGAGGGTATGCGAACACCGGGGAGCTGTTTTTT. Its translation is CATSRGYANTGELFF.

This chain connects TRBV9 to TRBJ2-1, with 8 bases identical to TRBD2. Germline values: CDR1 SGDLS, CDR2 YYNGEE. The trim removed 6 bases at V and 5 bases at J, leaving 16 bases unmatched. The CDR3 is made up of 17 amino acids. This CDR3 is CASTPSGSRGFNNEQFF. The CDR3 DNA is TGTGCCAGCACCCCTAGCGGGTCTCGAGGTTTCAACAATGAGCAGTTCTTC.

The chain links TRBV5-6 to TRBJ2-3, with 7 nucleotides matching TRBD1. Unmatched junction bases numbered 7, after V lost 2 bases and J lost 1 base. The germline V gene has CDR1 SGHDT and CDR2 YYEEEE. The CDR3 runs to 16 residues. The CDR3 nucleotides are TGTGCCAGCAGCTTCGGGACAGCGCTCCGCACAGATACGCAGTATTTT. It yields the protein CASSFGTALRTDTQYF.

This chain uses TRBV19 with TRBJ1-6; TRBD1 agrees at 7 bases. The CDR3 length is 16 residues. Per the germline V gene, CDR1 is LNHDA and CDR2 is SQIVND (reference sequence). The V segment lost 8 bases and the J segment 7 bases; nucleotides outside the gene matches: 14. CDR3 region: CASREQTGTRNSPLHF. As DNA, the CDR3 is TGTGCCAGTCGAGAGCAGACAGGGACTCGGAATTCACCCCTCCACTTT.

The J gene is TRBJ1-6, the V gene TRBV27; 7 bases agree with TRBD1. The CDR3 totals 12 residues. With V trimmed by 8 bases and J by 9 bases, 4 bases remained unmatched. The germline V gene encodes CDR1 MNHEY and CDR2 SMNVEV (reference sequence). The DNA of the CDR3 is TGTGCCAGCTGGACAGGAATTTCACCCCTCCACTTT. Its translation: CASWTGISPLHF.

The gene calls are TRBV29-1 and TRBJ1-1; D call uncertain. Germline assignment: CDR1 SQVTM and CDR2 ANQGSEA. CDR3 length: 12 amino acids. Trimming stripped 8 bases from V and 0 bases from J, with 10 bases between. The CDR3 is CSYRAMNTEAFF. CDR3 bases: TGCAGCTACCGGGCCATGAACACTGAAGCTTTCTTT.

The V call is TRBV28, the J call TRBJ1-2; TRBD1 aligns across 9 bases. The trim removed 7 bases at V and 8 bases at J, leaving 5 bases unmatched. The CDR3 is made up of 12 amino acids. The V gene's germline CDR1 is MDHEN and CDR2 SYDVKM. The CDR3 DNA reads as TGTGCCAGCAAGGACAGGGGACAAGGCTACACCTTC. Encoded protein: CASKDRGQGYTF.

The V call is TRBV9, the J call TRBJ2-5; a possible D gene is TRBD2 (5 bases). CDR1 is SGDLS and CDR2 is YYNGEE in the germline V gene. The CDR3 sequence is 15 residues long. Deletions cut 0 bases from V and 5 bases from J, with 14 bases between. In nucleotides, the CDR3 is TGTGCCAGCAGCGTAGGGCTAGCACAACGGGAGACCCAGTACTTC. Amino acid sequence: CASSVGLAQRETQYF.